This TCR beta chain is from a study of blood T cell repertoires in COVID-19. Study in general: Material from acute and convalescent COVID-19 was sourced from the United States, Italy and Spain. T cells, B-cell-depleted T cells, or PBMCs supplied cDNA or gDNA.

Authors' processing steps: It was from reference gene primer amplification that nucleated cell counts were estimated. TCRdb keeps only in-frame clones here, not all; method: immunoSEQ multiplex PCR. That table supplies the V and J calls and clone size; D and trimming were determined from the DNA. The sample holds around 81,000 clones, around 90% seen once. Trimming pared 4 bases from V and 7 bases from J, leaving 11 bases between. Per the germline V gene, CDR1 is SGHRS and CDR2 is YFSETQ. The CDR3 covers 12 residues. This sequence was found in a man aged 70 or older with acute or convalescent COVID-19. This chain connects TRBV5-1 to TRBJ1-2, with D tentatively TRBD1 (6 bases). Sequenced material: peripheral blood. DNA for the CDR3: TGCGCCAGCAGCGAACAGGGATTTGGCTACACCTTC. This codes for CASSEQGFGYTF.